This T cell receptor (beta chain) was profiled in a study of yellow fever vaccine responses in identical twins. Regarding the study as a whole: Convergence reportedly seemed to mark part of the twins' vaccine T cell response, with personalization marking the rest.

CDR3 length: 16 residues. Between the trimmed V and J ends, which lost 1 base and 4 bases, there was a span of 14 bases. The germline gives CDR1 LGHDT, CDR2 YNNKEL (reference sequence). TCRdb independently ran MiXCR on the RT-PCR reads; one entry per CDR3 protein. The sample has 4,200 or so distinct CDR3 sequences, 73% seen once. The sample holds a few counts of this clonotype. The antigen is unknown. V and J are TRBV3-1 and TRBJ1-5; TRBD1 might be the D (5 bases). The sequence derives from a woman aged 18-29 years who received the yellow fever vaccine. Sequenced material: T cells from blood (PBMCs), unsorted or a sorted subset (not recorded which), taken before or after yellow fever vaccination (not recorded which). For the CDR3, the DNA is TGTGCCAGCAGCCAAGGGGGCCTCAGCGGGAATCAGCCCCAGCATTTT. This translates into CASSQGGLSGNQPQHF.